The clone carrying this T cell receptor beta chain was counted only a few times. Its antigen is unknown. Germline CDR1 and CDR2: SEHNR and FQNEAQ (reference sequence). This CDR3 is built from 17 residues. Trimming removed 6 bases from V and 1 base from J, with 19 bases in between. TCRdb re-called the 5' RACE reads through MiXCR, storing one row per CDR3 protein. This table has hundreds of thousands of distinct CDR3 sequences, about 13% appearing once. The data are from a study of CD8 T cells in ankylosing spondylitis. Study-wide results and caveats: A motif of seven or eight highly homologous TCR beta variants was seen as apparently characteristic of ankylosing spondylitis blood.

The specimen sequenced was blood, either unsorted or a sorted T cell fraction (not recorded which). V is TRBV7-9 and J is TRBJ2-1; perhaps TRBD2 as D (6 bases). The sequence was collected from a male donor with ankylosing spondylitis. The CDR3: CASSLQLRDFSYNEQFF. Here the CDR3 DNA reads TGTGCCAGCAGTCTACAGCTCCGGGACTTTTCCTACAATGAGCAGTTCTTC.